Presented here are 32 T cell receptor beta chains from one specimen sequenced in a study of T-cell memory formation after mild COVID-19. TCRdb ran MiXCR on the 5' RACE reads and lists one entry per CDR3 protein. The sample has 350,000 to 450,000 distinct CDR3 sequences, over 25% seen once. The sample comprised PBMCs or a T cell subset sorted from them (not recorded which). The receptors derive from an adult woman who had mild COVID-19 (a few samples of this study predate the infection). Cell type and time point are not known.

This clonotype was observed a few times. The CDR3 loop reads CASSMDNSYEQYF. CDR3 nucleotides: TGTGCCAGCAGCATGGACAACTCCTACGAGCAGTACTTC. The chain combines TRBV5-6 with TRBJ2-7; D may be TRBD1 (5 bases). Germline-derived CDR1 and CDR2 are SGHDT and YYEEEE. V was cut by 4 bases and J by 0 bases, with 8 bases left in between. The CDR3 runs 13 residues.

This clonotype occurred a few times. In nucleotides, the CDR3 is TGTGCCAGCAGCTCCCCTATGAGCTCCTACAATGAGCAGTTCTTC. Amino acid sequence: CASSSPMSSYNEQFF. The chain recombines TRBV7-8 with TRBJ2-1; D remains unclear. Per germline, CDR1 SGHVS and CDR2 FQNEAQ. CDR3 size: 15 residues. The V end lost 4 bases, the J end lost 0 bases, and 10 bases lay between the germline ends. Full variable domain (outside the CDR3, taken from reference TRBV7-8 and TRBJ2-1): GAGVSQSPRYKVAKRGQDVALRCDPISGHVSLFWYQQALGQGPEFLTYFQNEAQLDKSGLPSDRFFAERPEGSVSTLKIQRTQQEDSAVYLCASSSPMSSYNEQFFGPGTRLTVL.

The chain is built from TRBV18 and TRBJ2-7; unclear D gene. V dropped 0 bases and J dropped 3 bases, with 6 bases sitting between them. The CDR3 is 13 amino acids. Germline CDR1 and CDR2: KGHSH and LQKENI. CDR3 sequence: CASSPPGFYEQYF. In DNA, the CDR3 is TGTGCCAGCTCACCACCGGGGTTCTACGAGCAGTACTTC.

The rearrangement links TRBV9 to TRBJ2-7, with D perhaps TRBD1 (5 bases). Germline CDR1 reads SGDLS; CDR2 reads YYNGEE. This CDR3 is built from 13 residues. V lost 0 bases and J lost 3, with 7 bases in between. CDR3 DNA sequence: TGTGCCAGCAGCGTAGTAGGGGACTACGAGCAGTACTTC. This gives the protein CASSVVGDYEQYF.

In this sample, this clonotype turned up a few times. V usage is TRBV9 and J usage is TRBJ2-3; 11 nucleotides match TRBD2. Unmatched junction bases numbered 5, after V lost 2 bases and J lost 0 bases. The CDR3 loop spans 17 amino acids. The V gene's germline CDR1 is SGDLS and CDR2 YYNGEE. CDR3 nucleotide sequence: TGTGCCAGCAGCGTGCTAGCGGGAGGACCTAGCACAGATACGCAGTATTTT. This gives the protein CASSVLAGGPSTDTQYF.

The chain has TRBV12-3 or TRBV12-4 and TRBJ2-3, with unresolved D. V was cut by 6 bases and J by 5 bases, with 18 bases left in between. There are 15 residues in the CDR3. The CDR3 bases are TGTGCCAGCAGAACCGGCCTCATCCACGGAGATACGCAGTATTTT. Residues: CASRTGLIHGDTQYF.

The chain combines TRBV24-1 with TRBJ2-3, with D possibly being TRBD1 or TRBD2 (6 bases each). V lost 0 bases, J lost 3 bases, and 12 bases lay in between. In germline, CDR1 is KGHDR, CDR2 SFDVKD. This CDR3 contains 16 residues. The CDR3 here is CATSDLPQGRTDTQYF. Here the CDR3 DNA reads TGTGCCACCAGTGATTTGCCCCAGGGGAGGACAGATACGCAGTATTTT.

This clonotype showed up just a few times. V usage is TRBV6-2 or TRBV6-3 and J usage is TRBJ2-3; D call uncertain. Germline values: CDR1 MNHEY, CDR2 SVGEGT. V shed 8 bases and J shed 6 bases, with 15 bases lying between them. The CDR3 has 13 residues. Written as DNA, the CDR3 is TGTGCCAGCGGAAGCCCCCCTATGGATACGCAGTATTTT. Translated, it gives CASGSPPMDTQYF.

This clonotype was observed a single time. The rearrangement links TRBV7-6 to TRBJ2-5, with D perhaps matching TRBD2 (5 bases). From germline, CDR1 is SGHVS and CDR2 FNYEAQ. Trimming stripped 7 bases from V and 5 bases from J, with 17 bases between. This CDR3 comprises 14 residues. CDR3 in DNA: TGTGCCAGCATCCCCGCCCGGGGAGATGAGACCCAGTACTTC. Residues: CASIPARGDETQYF.

This clonotype has a handful of counts. The V call is TRBV4-1, the J call TRBJ1-4; D is unclear. V was shortened by 0 bases and J by 8 bases, with 16 bases between the two germline ends. The CDR3 has 16 residues. Per germline, CDR1 MGHRA and CDR2 YSYEKL. CDR3 in amino acids: CASSQDSAGSWEKLFF. CDR3 coding DNA: TGCGCCAGCAGCCAAGATAGTGCGGGGTCTTGGGAAAAACTGTTTTTT.

This chain connects TRBV5-6 to TRBJ2-3; the D gene is possibly TRBD1 (5 bases). The germline V gene encodes CDR1 SGHDT and CDR2 YYEEEE. V gave up 3 bases and J gave up 1 base, with 9 bases separating them. The CDR3 runs 14 residues. The DNA of the CDR3 is TGTGCCAGCAGCTCGGACATGGGCACAGATACGCAGTATTTT. It encodes CASSSDMGTDTQYF.

The chain is built from TRBV12-3 or TRBV12-4 and TRBJ2-3, with D tentatively TRBD1 or TRBD2 (6 bases each). The CDR3 has 16 residues. V shed 4 bases and J shed 6 bases, with 20 bases lying between them. The chain's CDR3 is CASSWGATLSLDTQYF. CDR3 DNA sequence: TGTGCCAGCAGTTGGGGGGCGACCCTATCTTTGGATACGCAGTATTTT.

The sample holds a few counts of this clonotype. The chain employs TRBV29-1 and TRBJ2-5, with D perhaps matching TRBD1 (6 bases). Germline CDR1 and CDR2: SQVTM and ANQGSEA. This CDR3 has 12 amino acids. Trimming shortened V by 7 bases and J by 4 bases, and 13 bases separated the two germline ends. DNA for the CDR3: TGCAGCGCCTTGGACAGACCAGAGACCCAGTACTTC. Its translation is CSALDRPETQYF. The full variable domain, completed using reference TRBV29-1 and TRBJ2-5, is SAVISQKPSRDICQRGTSLTIQCQVDSQVTMMFWYRQQPGQSLTLIATANQGSEATYESGFVIDKFPISRPNLTFSTLTVSNMSPEDSSIYLCSALDRPETQYFGPGTRLLVL.

This clonotype was picked up a small number of times. The gene calls are TRBV21-1 and TRBJ2-1. TRBV21-1 is a pseudogene segment. CDR3 length equals 15 residues. CDR3 loop: CASSKSGIPYNEQFF. CDR3 DNA sequence: TGTGCCAGCAGCAAGAGCGGGATCCCCTACAATGAGCAGTTCTTC.

The J gene is TRBJ2-1, the V gene TRBV4-3; D ambiguous. V gave up 0 bases and J gave up 2 bases, with 11 bases separating them. The CDR3 spans 16 residues. CDR1 LGHNA and CDR2 YSLEER come from the germline V gene. CDR3 loop: CASSQDLIRPYNEQFF. In DNA form, the CDR3 reads TGCGCCAGCAGCCAAGATTTAATACGCCCCTACAATGAGCAGTTCTTC.

This clonotype appeared a few times. The chain carries TRBV6-2 or TRBV6-3 and TRBJ2-1; 8 bases are a match to TRBD2. Germline V gives CDR1 MNHEY, CDR2 SVGEGT. The CDR3 is 15 amino acids. The V gene end was trimmed by 0 bases and the J gene end by 4 bases; junction bases not matched to a gene: 2. CDR3 sequence: CASSYSAGGYNEQFF. The CDR3 region has the DNA TGTGCCAGCAGTTACTCGGCGGGAGGTTACAATGAGCAGTTCTTC.

The sample holds a few counts of this clonotype. The chain links TRBV5-1 to TRBJ1-1; tentatively, D is TRBD1 (5 bases). Trimming removed 3 bases at V and 8 bases at J, with 8 bases between. Germline CDR1 SGHRS, CDR2 YFSETQ. This CDR3 is built from 11 residues. The DNA of the CDR3 is TGCGCCAGCAGCTCCTACAGGGAAGCTTTCTTT. Its translation is CASSSYREAFF.

This clonotype was detected only a few times. The chain is built from TRBV12-3 or TRBV12-4 and TRBJ2-1, with 7 positions matching TRBD2. The CDR3 extends over 16 amino acids. V lost 2 bases to trimming and J lost 8 bases; unmatched junction nucleotides: 12. The CDR3 coding sequence is TGTGCCAGCAGTTTAACTCCAGGGTTAGCGGGCCATGAGCAGTTCTTC. Translation gives CASSLTPGLAGHEQFF.

The CDR3 nucleotides read TGTGCCAGCAGCCCTCGGGGTGCAGTTAACTATGGCTACACCTTC. Translation: CASSPRGAVNYGYTF. The genes are TRBV3-1 and TRBJ1-2; D unclear. Trimming pared 4 bases from V and 1 base from J, leaving 13 bases between. The CDR3 has 15 amino acids. In germline, CDR1 is LGHDT, CDR2 YNNKEL (reference sequence). The variable domain in full, completed from reference TRBV3-1 and TRBJ1-2, reads DTAVSQTPKYLVTQMGNDKSIKCEQNLGHDTMYWYKQDSKKFLKIMFSYNNKELIINETVPNRFSPKSPDKAHLNLHINSLELGDSAVYFCASSPRGAVNYGYTFGSGTRLTVV.

The CDR3 sequence: CASSLEGVGTSGTYEQYF. Here the CDR3 DNA reads TGCGCCAGCAGCTTGGAAGGGGTGGGGACTAGCGGGACCTACGAGCAGTACTTC. The chain joins TRBV5-1 to TRBJ2-7; 13 bases agree with TRBD2. The J segment lost 2 bases and the V segment lost 0 bases, leaving 8 bases of the junction unmatched. The CDR3 extends over 18 amino acids. Germline V gene data show CDR1 as SGHRS and CDR2 as YFSETQ.

A few counts support this clonotype. The chain is built from TRBV5-5 and TRBJ1-1; D is unclear. V was pared by 2 bases and J by 11 bases, with 13 bases between. The CDR3 extends over 12 amino acids. Germline V gene data show CDR1 as SGHKS and CDR2 as YYEKEE (reference sequence). In nucleotides, the CDR3 is TGTGCCAGCAGCTTAAAAGACGTAGGGGCTTTCTTT. It is translated as CASSLKDVGAFF. The variable domain in full, completed from reference TRBV5-5 and TRBJ1-1, reads DAGVTQSPTHLIKTRGQQVTLRCSPISGHKSVSWYQQVLGQGPQFIFQYYEKEERGRGNFPDRFSARQFPNYSSELNVNALLLGDSALYLCASSLKDVGAFFGQGTRLTVV.

The CDR3 nucleotides read TGTGCCACCAGTGATAGAACTAGCGAACCGTCAGAGACCCAGTACTTC. It specifies CATSDRTSEPSETQYF. V and J are TRBV24-1 and TRBJ2-5; TRBD2 matches 7 bases. After removal of 3 bases from V and 4 bases from J, the junction contained 10 bases not matched to a gene. CDR1 and CDR2 from the germline V gene are KGHDR and SFDVKD. The CDR3 length is 16 residues.

The chain employs TRBV15 and TRBJ1-1; D remains ambiguous. In germline, CDR1 is LNHNV, CDR2 YYDKDF (reference sequence). The CDR3 runs to 13 residues. V was cut by 1 base and J by 2 bases, with 5 bases left in between. The CDR3 region has the DNA TGTGCCACCAGCAGAGGACATAACACTGAAGCTTTCTTT. Protein product: CATSRGHNTEAFF. The full variable domain, completed using reference TRBV15 and TRBJ1-1, is DAMVIQNPRYQVTQFGKPVTLSCSQTLNHNVMYWYQQKSSQAPKLLFHYYDKDFNNEADTPDNFQSRRPNTSFCFLDIRSPGLGDTAMYLCATSRGHNTEAFFGQGTRLTVV.

The J gene is TRBJ1-5, the V gene TRBV12-2. TRBV12-2 is listed as a pseudogene. CDR3 length: 12 residues. CDR3 DNA: TGTGCAAGTCGCTTAGGGTATCAGCCCCAGCATTTT. This encodes CASRLGYQPQHF.

V gene TRBV13 combines with J gene TRBJ2-3, with 12 bases that match TRBD1. Germline trimming cut 5 bases from V and 5 bases from J; bases unmatched to any gene: 5. CDR1 PRHDT and CDR2 FYEKMQ come from the germline V gene (reference sequence). This CDR3 is built from 15 residues. CDR3 DNA sequence: TGTGCCAGCAGCATGGGACAGGGGGCTGGAGATACGCAGTATTTT. Protein: CASSMGQGAGDTQYF. Full variable domain (rest looked up from reference TRBV13 and TRBJ2-3): AAGVIQSPRHLIKEKRETATLKCYPIPRHDTVYWYQQGPGQDPQFLISFYEKMQSDKGSIPDRFSAQQFSDYHSELNMSSLELGDSALYFCASSMGQGAGDTQYFGPGTRLTVL.

The rearrangement joins TRBV20-1 to TRBJ1-2, with a tentative D call TRBD1 (6 bases). Germline V gene lookup returns CDR1 DFQATT and CDR2 SNEGSKA (reference sequence). There are 14 residues in the CDR3. V was clipped by 2 bases and J by 4 bases, with 14 bases between them. CDR3 sequence (DNA): TGCAGTGCTAGATCTTCGGGACAATCCTATGGCTACACCTTC. This sequence encodes CSARSSGQSYGYTF.

This clonotype was seen a handful of times. This chain links TRBV5-1 with TRBJ2-1; 9 bases line up with TRBD1. The length of the CDR3 is 16 residues. Germline-derived CDR1 and CDR2 are SGHRS and YFSETQ. Germline trimming cut 3 bases from V and 3 bases from J; bases unmatched to any gene: 7. In nucleotides, the CDR3 is TGCGCCAGCAGCTCGATGAGGACAGGGGACTACAATGAGCAGTTCTTC. As protein: CASSSMRTGDYNEQFF.

The V gene is TRBV21-1, the J gene TRBJ2-7. TRBV21-1 is a listed pseudogene. This CDR3 is built from 16 residues. The CDR3 spells CASSKATEGFSYEQYF. CDR3 sequence (DNA): TGTGCCAGCAGCAAAGCCACGGAAGGTTTCTCCTACGAGCAGTACTTC.

This clonotype has more than one count but fewer than ten. The V gene is TRBV4-1, the J gene TRBJ2-5; TRBD1 or TRBD2 may be the D gene (5 bases each). Germline loops: CDR1 MGHRA, CDR2 YSYEKL. This CDR3 region has 15 residues. V lost 4 bases and J lost 2, with 14 bases in between. DNA of the CDR3: TGCGCCAGCAGCCGCGTAAGGGGCGGGCAAGAGACCCAGTACTTC. This codes for CASSRVRGGQETQYF.

The chain recombines TRBV7-9 with TRBJ1-1; weak D call: TRBD1 (6 bases). Germline values: CDR1 SEHNR, CDR2 FQNEAQ (reference sequence). V lost 2 bases and J 7 bases, leaving 17 bases between the germline ends. The CDR3 covers 15 residues. The CDR3 nucleotides read TGTGCCAGCAGCTTAAGGGGGAAGGGGCAAGGTGAAGCTTTCTTT. Translation gives CASSLRGKGQGEAFF.

The chain couples TRBV12-3 or TRBV12-4 to TRBJ1-2; the match to TRBD1 covers 8 bases. This CDR3 is built from 12 residues. With V trimmed by 6 bases and J by 3 bases, 0 bases remained unmatched. The CDR3 DNA follows: TGTGCCAGCAGGGGACAGGACTATGGCTACACCTTC. Residues: CASRGQDYGYTF.

The chain combines TRBV6-5 with TRBJ2-3; D may be TRBD1 (7 bases). Trimming removed 1 base at V and 0 bases at J, with 20 bases between. This CDR3 is 19 amino acids long. The germline gives CDR1 MNHEY, CDR2 SVGAGI. Here the CDR3 reads CASSYYAGQPPLSTDTQYF. Written as DNA, the CDR3 is TGTGCCAGCAGTTACTACGCGGGACAGCCCCCTCTCAGCACAGATACGCAGTATTTT.